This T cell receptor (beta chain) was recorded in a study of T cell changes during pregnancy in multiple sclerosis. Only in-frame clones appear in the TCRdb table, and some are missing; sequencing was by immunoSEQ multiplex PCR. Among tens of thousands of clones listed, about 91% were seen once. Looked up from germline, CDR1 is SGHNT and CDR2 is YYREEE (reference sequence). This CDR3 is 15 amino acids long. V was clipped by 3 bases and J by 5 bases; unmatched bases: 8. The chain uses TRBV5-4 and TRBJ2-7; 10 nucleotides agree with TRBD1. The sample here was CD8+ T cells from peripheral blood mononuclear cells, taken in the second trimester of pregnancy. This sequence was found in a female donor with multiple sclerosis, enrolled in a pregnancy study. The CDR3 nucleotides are TGTGCCAGCAGCTGGTGGGACAGGGGTTCCCACGAGCAGTACTTC. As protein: CASSWWDRGSHEQYF.